A selection of T cell receptor beta chains follows, all from one sample in a study of CD8+CD57+ T cells in acquired aplastic anemia. In TCRdb, the reads were re-called with MiXCR into one record per CDR3 protein. The sample shows about 160,000 distinct CDR3 sequences, around half of them seen only once. The sequenced material came from sorted CD4+, CD8+, or CD8+CD57+ T cells (not recorded which) from PBMCs. These receptors were taken from a human donor with aplastic anemia. Both conserved end residues are part of each CDR3. Fields, in order: V gene, J gene, clone size, D gene, CDR3 DNA, CDR3 protein. D genes are given only for firm matches. Rows may omit the clone size; those that give it use once, few, many or a size class.

TRBV5-6,TRBJ2-3,NA,NA,TGTGCCAGCTACGACAGCGGAGGCACAGATACGCAGTATTTT,CASYDSGGTDTQYF
TRBV14,TRBJ1-5,many,NA,TGTGCCAGCAGCCAAGATCCCGGAGAGCCCCAGCATTTT,CASSQDPGEPQHF
TRBV20-1,TRBJ2-5,many,NA,TGCAGTGCTTCGGGCAGGGCTTGGGAGACCCAGTACTTC,CSASGRAWETQYF
TRBV12-3/TRBV12-4,TRBJ1-2,many,NA,TGTGCCAGCAGTTTTGGTAGGGGTAGCTACACCTTC,CASSFGRGSYTF
TRBV5-6,TRBJ1-3,many,NA,TGTGCCAGCAGTTTGACGGTTAGCTCTGGAAACACCATATATTTT,CASSLTVSSGNTIYF
TRBV6-1,TRBJ1-2,NA,NA,TGTGCCAGCATAGAGGGGTTAGACTATGGCTACACCTTC,CASIEGLDYGYTF
TRBV24-1,TRBJ2-7,NA,TRBD1,TGTGCCACCGGGGACAGGGCGGGCGAGCAGTACTTC,CATGDRAGEQYF
TRBV29-1,TRBJ1-1,NA,NA,TGCAGCGTCAGTATTTCAGGGCTAAACACTGAAGCTTTCTTT,CSVSISGLNTEAFF
TRBV30,TRBJ2-5,many,NA,TGTGCCTGGAGTGTAGGTACTGAGACCCAGTACTTC,CAWSVGTETQYF
TRBV19,TRBJ1-5,NA,NA,TGTGCCAGTAGTATAGGAGCTAGCGGAGAGACCCAGCATTTT,CASSIGASGETQHF
TRBV10-3,TRBJ2-5,NA,NA,TGTGCCACCGGGGGGCCTCTCCCAAGCGGGACCCAGTACTTC,CATGGPLPSGTQYF
TRBV19,TRBJ1-5,NA,NA,TGTGCCAGTAGTATAGATCCGAAATCCCATCCCCAGCATTTT,CASSIDPKSHPQHF
TRBV20-1,TRBJ1-1,many,NA,TGCAGTGCTGGGGGACGCAGCACTGAAGCTTTCTTT,CSAGGRSTEAFF
TRBV5-5,TRBJ2-7,many,NA,TGTGCCAGCAGCTTGTTCGACAGATCATCCTACGAGCAGTACTTC,CASSLFDRSSYEQYF
TRBV12-5,TRBJ1-3,NA,NA,TGTGCTAGTGGTTTGCCCAGCTCTGGAAACATCATATATTTT,CASGLPSSGNIIYF
TRBV20-1,TRBJ1-1,many,TRBD1,TGCAGTGCTATTCCCCTGACAGGGTCCCACACTGAAGCTTTCTTT,CSAIPLTGSHTEAFF
TRBV19,TRBJ2-1,NA,NA,TGTGCCAGTAGTACAAGGTCGGCCTACAATGAGCAGTTCTTC,CASSTRSAYNEQFF
TRBV24-1,TRBJ2-3,NA,TRBD2,TGTGCCACCAGTGACAATACCCATAGCGGGAGGTCAGATACGCAGTATTTT,CATSDNTHSGRSDTQYF
TRBV19,TRBJ1-2,NA,TRBD1,TGTGCCAGTAGTGAAACAGGGGGTGCCAATCGAGACTTC,CASSETGGANRDF
TRBV6-5,TRBJ2-5,many,TRBD1,TGTGCCAGCAGTTACTCGACAGGGACACCGGGAGAGACCCAGTACTTC,CASSYSTGTPGETQYF
TRBV3-1,TRBJ2-1,NA,NA,TGTGCCAGCAGCCACGGAGCCCTCTACAATGAGCAGTTCTTC,CASSHGALYNEQFF
TRBV6-5,TRBJ1-1,many,NA,TGTGCCAGCAGTTACGCCGTCCTGAGCACTGAAGCTTTCTTT,CASSYAVLSTEAFF
TRBV7-2,TRBJ2-3,many,TRBD2,TGTGCCAGCAGCTTAGCCCCAGCGGGAGGGACAGATACGCAGTATTTT,CASSLAPAGGTDTQYF
TRBV20-1,TRBJ2-7,NA,NA,TGCAGTGCCTCCGAGACTGCGGCTGGAGGGCAGTACTTC,CSASETAAGGQYF
TRBV6-1,TRBJ2-7,NA,TRBD1,TGTGCCAGCCATAGTCGAGCGCAGGGGGCAGAGCAGTACTTC,CASHSRAQGAEQYF
TRBV15,TRBJ1-3,NA,TRBD1,TGTGCCACCAGCAGGCTAGGACAGGGGGTGAGCTCTGGAAACACCATATATTTT,CATSRLGQGVSSGNTIYF
TRBV7-9,TRBJ2-5,NA,NA,TGTGCCAGCAGCCTCCGGGCCTACCAAGAGACCCAGTACTTC,CASSLRAYQETQYF
TRBV7-2,TRBJ2-7,NA,NA,TGTGCCAGCAGCTGGTCGCGGGACGAGCAGTACTTC,CASSWSRDEQYF
TRBV19,TRBJ2-1,NA,NA,TGTGCCAGTAGTATACGTGGGGGGAATGAGCAGTTCTTC,CASSIRGGNEQFF
TRBV27,TRBJ1-6,NA,TRBD1,TGTGCCAGCAAGGACAGGGCATCTGTAGCCCTCCACTTT,CASKDRASVALHF
TRBV12-5,TRBJ2-1,many,TRBD2,TGTGCTAGTGGCCGGTTGAGGCGGGAGGATAGCAATGAGCAGTTCTTC,CASGRLRREDSNEQFF
TRBV20-1,TRBJ2-1,NA,TRBD1,TGCAGTGCTAGAGATCCGACAGGGGTTCCGTACAATGAGCAGTTCTTC,CSARDPTGVPYNEQFF
TRBV24-1,TRBJ2-1,NA,NA,TGTGCCACCCCCTACAATGAGCAGTTCTTC,CATPYNEQFF
TRBV12-3/TRBV12-4,TRBJ2-1,many,TRBD2,TGTGCCAGCAGATCCGGGACTAGCGGATACTTGCGGCAGTTCTTC,CASRSGTSGYLRQFF
TRBV19,TRBJ1-6,NA,NA,TGTGCCAGCCGGGCGGACAGTTATAATTCACCCCTCCACTTT,CASRADSYNSPLHF
TRBV7-9,TRBJ1-2,NA,TRBD1,TGTGCCAGCAGCGAATGGGACAGCACTAACTATGGCTACACCTTC,CASSEWDSTNYGYTF
TRBV20-1,TRBJ2-1,NA,NA,TGCAGTGCTAGAAAGGGCGATGAGCAGCTCTTC,CSARKGDEQLF
TRBV7-3,TRBJ2-1,many,NA,TGTGCCAGCAGCTCCGTAGATGAGCAGTTCTTC,CASSSVDEQFF
TRBV18,TRBJ2-7,NA,TRBD2,TGTGCCAGCTCAGGGACTAGCGGAGACTACGAGCAGTACTTC,CASSGTSGDYEQYF
TRBV9,TRBJ2-3,many,NA,TGTGCCAGCAGCCCCCGCAGGATTGACGATACGCAGTATTTT,CASSPRRIDDTQYF
TRBV29-1,TRBJ2-7,NA,TRBD1,TGCAGCGTTACCGGGACAGGGAACTACGAGCAGTACTTC,CSVTGTGNYEQYF
TRBV5-1,TRBJ2-1,many,TRBD1,TGCGCCAGCAGCACCGGGACAGGGCTCCCCTACAATGAGCAGTTCTTC,CASSTGTGLPYNEQFF
TRBV5-6,TRBJ2-7,NA,NA,TGTGCCAGCAGCTTAAGGACTCCCTACGAGCAGTACTTC,CASSLRTPYEQYF
TRBV19,TRBJ1-1,medium-sized,NA,TGTGCCAGTAGTATCGACAGGAACACTGAAGCTTTCTTT,CASSIDRNTEAFF
TRBV6-1,TRBJ2-7,many,TRBD1,TGTGCCAGCAGTCTCAAGACAGGGCCGTCCGGCGAGCAGTACTTC,CASSLKTGPSGEQYF
TRBV24-1,TRBJ1-5,NA,NA,TGTGCCACCAGTGGAGGGGGCAATCAGCCCCAGCATTTT,CATSGGGNQPQHF
TRBV15,TRBJ2-5,many,NA,TGTGCCACCAGCAGAGATAGGGGGTACCAAGAGACCCAGTACTTC,CATSRDRGYQETQYF